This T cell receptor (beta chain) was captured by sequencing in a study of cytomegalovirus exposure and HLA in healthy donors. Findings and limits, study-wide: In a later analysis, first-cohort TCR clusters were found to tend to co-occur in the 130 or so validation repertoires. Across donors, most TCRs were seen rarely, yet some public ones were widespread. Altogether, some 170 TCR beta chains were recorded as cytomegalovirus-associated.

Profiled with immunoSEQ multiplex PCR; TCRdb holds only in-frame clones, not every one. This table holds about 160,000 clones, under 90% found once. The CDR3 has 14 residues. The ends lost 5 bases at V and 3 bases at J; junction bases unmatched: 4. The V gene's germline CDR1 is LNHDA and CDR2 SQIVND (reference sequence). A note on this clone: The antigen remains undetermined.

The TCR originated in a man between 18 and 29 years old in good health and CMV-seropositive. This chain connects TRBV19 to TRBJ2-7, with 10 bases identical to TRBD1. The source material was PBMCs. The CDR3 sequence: CASSGWDRGYEQYF. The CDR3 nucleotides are TGTGCCAGTAGTGGATGGGACAGGGGCTACGAGCAGTACTTC.